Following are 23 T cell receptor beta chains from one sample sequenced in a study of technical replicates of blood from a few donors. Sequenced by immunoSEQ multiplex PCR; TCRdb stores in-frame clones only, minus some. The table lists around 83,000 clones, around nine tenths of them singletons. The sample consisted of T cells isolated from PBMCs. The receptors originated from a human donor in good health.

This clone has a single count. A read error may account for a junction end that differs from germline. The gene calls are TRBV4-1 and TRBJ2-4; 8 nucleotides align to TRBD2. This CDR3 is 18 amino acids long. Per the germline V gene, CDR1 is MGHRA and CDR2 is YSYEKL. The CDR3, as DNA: TGCGCCAGCAGCGAAGACAACGCTAGCGGGCTAGCCAAAAACATTCAGTACTTC. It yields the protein CASSEDNASGLAKNIQYF.

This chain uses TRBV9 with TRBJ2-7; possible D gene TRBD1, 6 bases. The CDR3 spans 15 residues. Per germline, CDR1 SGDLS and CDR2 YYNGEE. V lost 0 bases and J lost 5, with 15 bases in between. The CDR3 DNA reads TGTGCCAGCAGCGTAGGGGTAGGGGGAGTTGACGAGCAGTACTTC. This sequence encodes CASSVGVGGVDEQYF.

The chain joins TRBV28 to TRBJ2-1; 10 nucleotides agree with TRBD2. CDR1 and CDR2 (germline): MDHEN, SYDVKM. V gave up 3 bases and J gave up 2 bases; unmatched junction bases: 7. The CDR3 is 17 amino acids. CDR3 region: CASSLDTSGTTYNEQFF. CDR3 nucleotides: TGTGCCAGCAGTTTGGATACTAGCGGGACGACCTACAATGAGCAGTTCTTC.

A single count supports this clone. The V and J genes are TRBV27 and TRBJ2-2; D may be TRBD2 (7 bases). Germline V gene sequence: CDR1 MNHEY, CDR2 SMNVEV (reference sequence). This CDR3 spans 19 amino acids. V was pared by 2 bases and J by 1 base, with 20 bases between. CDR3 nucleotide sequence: TGTGCCAGCAGTTTAATATCGAGGTGGGGGGGGCAGAACACCGGGGAGCTGTTTTTT. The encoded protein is CASSLISRWGGQNTGELFF.

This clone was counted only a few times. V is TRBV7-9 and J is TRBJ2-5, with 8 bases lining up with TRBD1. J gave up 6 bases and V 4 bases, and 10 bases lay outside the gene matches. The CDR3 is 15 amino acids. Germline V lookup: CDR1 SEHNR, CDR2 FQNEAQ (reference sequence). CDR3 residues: CASSSDLDRVQTQYF. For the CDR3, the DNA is TGTGCCAGCAGCTCAGACCTGGACAGGGTACAGACCCAGTACTTC. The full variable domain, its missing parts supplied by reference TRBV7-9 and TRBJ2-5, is DTGVSQNPRHKITKRGQNVTFRCDPISEHNRLYWYRQTLGQGPEFLTYFQNEAQLEKSRLLSDRFSAERPKGSFSTLEIQRTEQGDSAMYLCASSSDLDRVQTQYFGPGTRLLVL.

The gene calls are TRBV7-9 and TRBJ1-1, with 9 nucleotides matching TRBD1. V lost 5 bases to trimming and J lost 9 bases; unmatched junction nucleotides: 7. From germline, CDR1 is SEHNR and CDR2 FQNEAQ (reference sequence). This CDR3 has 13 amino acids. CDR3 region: CASSPGDRVKAFF. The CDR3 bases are TGTGCCAGCAGCCCGGGGGACAGGGTAAAAGCTTTCTTT.

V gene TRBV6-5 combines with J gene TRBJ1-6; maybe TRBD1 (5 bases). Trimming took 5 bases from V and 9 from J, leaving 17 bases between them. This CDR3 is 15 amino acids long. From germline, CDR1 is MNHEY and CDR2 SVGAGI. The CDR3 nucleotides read TGTGCCAGCAGTCCTTCGGACGGGGGAAGTTCACCCCTCCACTTT. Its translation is CASSPSDGGSSPLHF.

The CDR3 is CASYGRGYGYTF. CDR3 nucleotide sequence: TGTGCCAGCTATGGCAGGGGTTATGGCTACACCTTC. This rearrangement joins TRBV6-1 to TRBJ1-2, with D tentatively TRBD1 (6 bases). Trimming took off 8 bases at V and 5 bases at J, with 12 bases between the two ends. From germline, CDR1 is MNHNS and CDR2 SASEGT. CDR3 length: 12 residues.

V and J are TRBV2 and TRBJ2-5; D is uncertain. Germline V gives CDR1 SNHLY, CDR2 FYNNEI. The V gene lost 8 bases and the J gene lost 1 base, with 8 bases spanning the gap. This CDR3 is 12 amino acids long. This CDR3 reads CASSGSQETQYF. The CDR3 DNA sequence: TGTGCCAGCTCTGGCAGCCAAGAGACCCAGTACTTC.

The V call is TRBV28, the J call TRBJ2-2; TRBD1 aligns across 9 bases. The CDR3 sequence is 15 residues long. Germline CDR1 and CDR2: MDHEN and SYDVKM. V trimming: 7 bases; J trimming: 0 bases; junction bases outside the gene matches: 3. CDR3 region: CASTRQGANTGELFF. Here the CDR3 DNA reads TGTGCCAGCACTCGACAGGGGGCGAACACCGGGGAGCTGTTTTTT.

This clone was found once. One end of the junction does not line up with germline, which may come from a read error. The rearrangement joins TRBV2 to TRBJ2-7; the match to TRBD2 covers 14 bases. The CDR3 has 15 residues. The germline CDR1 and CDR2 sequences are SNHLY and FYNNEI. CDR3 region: CASNPETSGRAVSHF. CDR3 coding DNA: TGTGCCAGCAACCCGGAGACTAGCGGGAGGGCCGTGAGTCACTTC.

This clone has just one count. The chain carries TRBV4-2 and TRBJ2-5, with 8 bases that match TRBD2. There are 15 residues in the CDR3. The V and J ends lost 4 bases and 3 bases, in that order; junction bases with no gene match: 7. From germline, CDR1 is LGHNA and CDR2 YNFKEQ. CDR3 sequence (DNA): TGTGCCAGCAGCCCAGAGCGGGAGCCGGAAGAGACCCAGTACTTC. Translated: CASSPEREPEETQYF.

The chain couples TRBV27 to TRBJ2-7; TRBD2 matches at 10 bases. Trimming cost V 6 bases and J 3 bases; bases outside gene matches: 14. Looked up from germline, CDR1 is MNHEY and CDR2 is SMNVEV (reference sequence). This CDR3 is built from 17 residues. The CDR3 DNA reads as TGTGCCAGCAGCAGACCTAAGGGTCTAGCGGGAGTCTACGAGCAGTACTTC. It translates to CASSRPKGLAGVYEQYF.

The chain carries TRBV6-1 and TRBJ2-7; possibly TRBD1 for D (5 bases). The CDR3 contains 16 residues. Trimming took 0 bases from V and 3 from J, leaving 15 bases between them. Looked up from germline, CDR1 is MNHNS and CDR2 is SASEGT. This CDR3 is CASSEAEPDRGYEQYF. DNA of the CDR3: TGTGCCAGCAGTGAAGCCGAACCAGACAGAGGCTACGAGCAGTACTTC.

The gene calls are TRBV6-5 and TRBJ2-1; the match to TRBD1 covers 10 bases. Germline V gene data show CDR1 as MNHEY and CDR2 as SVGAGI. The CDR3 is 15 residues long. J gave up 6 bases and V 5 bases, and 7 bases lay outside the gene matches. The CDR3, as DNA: TGTGCCAGCAGTGGGACAGGGGATCCCATCAATGAGCAGTTCTTC. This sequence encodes CASSGTGDPINEQFF.

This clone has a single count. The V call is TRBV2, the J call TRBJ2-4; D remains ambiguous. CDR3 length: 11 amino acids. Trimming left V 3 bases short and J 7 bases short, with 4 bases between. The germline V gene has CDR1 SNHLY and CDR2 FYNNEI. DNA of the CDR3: TGTGCCAGCAGTGACATGAACATTCAGTACTTC. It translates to CASSDMNIQYF.

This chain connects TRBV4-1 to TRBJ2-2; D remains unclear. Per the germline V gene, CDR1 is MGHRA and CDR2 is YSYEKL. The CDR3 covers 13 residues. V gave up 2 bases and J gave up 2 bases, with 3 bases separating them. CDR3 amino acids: CASSQYNTGELFF. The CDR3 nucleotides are TGCGCCAGCAGCCAATATAACACCGGGGAGCTGTTTTTT.

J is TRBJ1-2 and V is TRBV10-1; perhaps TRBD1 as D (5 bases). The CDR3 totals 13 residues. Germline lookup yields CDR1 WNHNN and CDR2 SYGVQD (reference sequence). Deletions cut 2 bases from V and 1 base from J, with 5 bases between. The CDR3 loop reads CASSEDSNYGYTF. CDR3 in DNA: TGCGCCAGCAGTGAGGACAGTAACTATGGCTACACCTTC.

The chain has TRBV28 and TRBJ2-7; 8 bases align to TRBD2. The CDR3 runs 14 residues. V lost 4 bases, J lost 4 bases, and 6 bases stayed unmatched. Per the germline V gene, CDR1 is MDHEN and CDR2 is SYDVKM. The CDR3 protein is CASSSSGSNYEQYF. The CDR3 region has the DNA TGTGCCAGCAGTTCGAGCGGGAGCAATTACGAGCAGTACTTC.

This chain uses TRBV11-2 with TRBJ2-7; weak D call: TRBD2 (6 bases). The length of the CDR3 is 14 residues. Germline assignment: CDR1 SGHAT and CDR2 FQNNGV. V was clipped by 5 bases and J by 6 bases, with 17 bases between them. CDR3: CASSGGVDNTEQYF. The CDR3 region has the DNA TGTGCCAGCAGCGGAGGGGTAGATAATACCGAGCAGTACTTC.

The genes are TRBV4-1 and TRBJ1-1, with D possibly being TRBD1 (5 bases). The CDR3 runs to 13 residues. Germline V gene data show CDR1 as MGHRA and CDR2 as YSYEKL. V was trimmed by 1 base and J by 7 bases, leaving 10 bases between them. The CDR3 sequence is CASSQVSRVEAFF. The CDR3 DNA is TGCGCCAGCAGCCAAGTGTCCAGGGTTGAAGCTTTCTTT.

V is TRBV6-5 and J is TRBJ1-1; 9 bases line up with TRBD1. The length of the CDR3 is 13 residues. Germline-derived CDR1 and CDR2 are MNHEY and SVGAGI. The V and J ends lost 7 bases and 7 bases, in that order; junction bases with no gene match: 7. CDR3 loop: CASKDRGRLEAFF. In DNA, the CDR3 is TGTGCCAGCAAAGACAGGGGGAGACTTGAAGCTTTCTTT.

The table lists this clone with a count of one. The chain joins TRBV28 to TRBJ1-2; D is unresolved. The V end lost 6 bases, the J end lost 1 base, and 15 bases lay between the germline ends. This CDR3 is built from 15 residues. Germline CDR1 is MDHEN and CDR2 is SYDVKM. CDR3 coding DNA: TGTGCCAGCAGCCAACAACGTGGACTTAACTATGGCTACACCTTC. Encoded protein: CASSQQRGLNYGYTF.